Listed here is a single T cell receptor (beta chain). Its antigen is unknown. Germline values: CDR1 MNHEY, CDR2 SMNVEV (reference sequence). The V end lost 3 bases, the J end lost 0 bases, and 12 bases lay between the germline ends. This CDR3 spans 16 amino acids. Sequencing was at deep level. Sequencing used immunoSEQ multiplex PCR; TCRdb keeps in-frame clones, though not all of them. The sample consists of some 2.4 million clones, more than 85% of them appearing once. The sample originates from a study of shared clonotypes between healthy human individuals. General study findings and limits: Against clonotypes common to all four donors, non-shared ones had lower generation probabilities. Even with large depth, rarefaction showed that sorted-subset sequencing was incomplete. An effect of sequencing depth on clonotype sharing among donors was expected.

Sequencing was carried out using naive CD4+ T cells from PBMCs. Subset specified: CD45RA+ positively selected. The chain employs TRBV27 and TRBJ1-3; D may be TRBD1 (6 bases). The sequence was collected from a man aged 18 to 35 in good health. Some clones in this sample may be carry-over from other donors' samples. The CDR3, as DNA: TGTGCCAGCAGTTTGAGGGGGGCCCCCTCTGGAAACACCATATATTTT. Translation: CASSLRGAPSGNTIYF.